The T cell receptor (beta chain) described here comes from a study of siplizumab effects on memory and regulatory T cells (dated by TCRdb to between 2018 and 2021). At the level of the whole study: The effect of the anti-CD2 antibody siplizumab on alloreactive T-cell subsets was examined in allogeneic mixed lymphocyte reactions constructed from human PBMCs.

The library came from the immunoSEQ multiplex PCR assay. Roughly 100,000 TCR templates per sample were assayed by the deep sequencing platform. Genomic DNA extracted from sorted T cells was the material used for TCRbeta CDR3 sequencing. In the authors' own workflow: The R programming language was used for clonal analysis of TCRbeta CDR3 data. Unstimulated samples were compared with post-reaction CFSE-low samples to define alloreactive CD4+ and CD8+ clones. Alloreactive CD4+ clones were assigned to regulatory or non-regulatory origin by matching sequences to sorted unstimulated Treg and non-Treg repertoires. The table comes from immuneACCESS by way of TCRdb, which keeps in-frame sequences with V and J called. Part of the clones is missing from these tables; in studies checked, under half for an unresolved V gene and the rest for unknown reasons. The D gene and trimming were derived from the DNA, and the V and J assignments and clone size from that table. A total of about 110,000 clones appear in this sample, 92% of them only once. The leading ten clones occupy more than 0.65% of the sample.

Results and caveats for the whole study, not just this receptor: Of the alloreactive CD4+ clones that could be mapped, the Treg-derived share averaged 68.8% with siplizumab compared with under 35% in control reactions. Compared with memory T cells, unstimulated naive T cells appeared more diverse, and naive cells seemed to make a substantial contribution to the alloresponse. Roughly 75-97% of proliferating CD4+ or CD8+ clones could not be assigned a naive or memory phenotype. No functional confirmation was obtained for the suppressive function of proliferating Tregs from siplizumab cultures. Because sequences below about 10^-5 frequency were poorly captured, only a minor fraction of alloreactive clones could be mapped to unstimulated subsets. The cumulative frequency of alloreactive sequences that could be traced back to unstimulated CD4+ memory T cells was significantly reduced by siplizumab.

Spanning cysteine to phenylalanine, the CDR3 consists of 12 amino acids. Just the 36-base CDR3 DNA is kept, in frame starting at base 1. Taken from the germline V gene, the CDR1 and CDR2 loops are MNHEY and SVGAGI. In the case of this clone: Its antigen is not yet known. Base-call qualities are not available, and no considerably larger clone is one nucleotide away.

Sorted unstimulated T cells and proliferating T cells recovered from mixed lymphocyte reactions were subjected to TCRbeta CDR3 sequencing. Fresh whole blood from about 9 HLA-typed healthy donors was used as the source from which PBMCs were isolated. To map where alloreactive clones came from, CD4+ regulatory T cells in the unstimulated state were FACS-sorted. The material sequenced was Tregs sorted from blood. This TCR was recovered from a human donor in good health. Recombination linked TRBV6-5 to TRBJ2-5; the D gene is possibly TRBD1, with 5 bases matching. Gene TRBJ2-7 matches the end of the DNA better, so the J call may be wrong. The DNA sequence follows: TGTGCCAGCAGCCCTGGACAATTCGAGCAGTACTTC. It translates to CASSPGQFEQYF.